This T cell receptor (beta chain) was captured by sequencing in a study of response to subunit inactivated influenza vaccine. The study's findings and limits: The authors offered the suggestion that each seasonal influenza vaccination recruits few new T cells.

TCRdb redid the calling of the RT-PCR reads with MiXCR, one entry per CDR3 protein. The repertoire holds 800,000 or so distinct CDR3 sequences, with about 20% as singletons. The CDR3 covers 12 residues. Trimming shortened V by 4 bases and J by 4 bases, and 5 bases separated the two germline ends. CDR1 is SEHNR, CDR2 FQNEAQ, per germline (reference sequence). This clonotype was observed a few times. The antigen is unknown. The sample here was PBMCs from blood, taken more than 4 days after vaccination. The genes are TRBV7-9 and TRBJ2-1; D not certain. This receptor was identified in a man aged 45-60 years who received an inactivated influenza vaccine. The CDR3 region is CASSSKYNEQFF. The CDR3 DNA is TGTGCCAGCAGCTCCAAGTACAATGAGCAGTTCTTC.